The entry below gives a single T cell receptor (beta chain) sequence along with its context. What it binds is unknown. The record originates from a study of shared clonotypes between healthy human individuals. Study-wide background: Each donor contributed plates that comprised three CD4 naive, three CD4 memory, two CD8 naive and one CD8 memory.

Selected positively for CCR7 and CD45RO-negative, naive CD8 cells excluded terminally differentiated effector memory CD45RA+ cells. The study's findings and limits: Generally, naive subsets (rather than memory subsets) showed larger estimated richness. A small donor pool kept down the genetic and exposure-history diversity that was represented. With several donors compared, 4% to 5% of naive CD4 clonotypes were shared.

V gave up 6 bases and J gave up 1 base, with 12 bases separating them. The CDR3 spans 14 residues. Germline loops: CDR1 MDHEN, CDR2 SYDVKM. Produced via immunoSEQ multiplex PCR; TCRdb's table is partial and in-frame only. The table shows roughly 2,000,000 clones, with less than 95% occurring only once. Sequencing was performed on naive CD8+ T cells sorted from blood. The V call is TRBV28, the J call TRBJ1-1; no firm D call. The TCR was taken from a man aged 18-30 years in good health. The CDR3 sequence: CASSPPGWNTEAFF. The CDR3 region has the DNA TGTGCCAGCAGCCCCCCGGGGTGGAACACTGAAGCTTTCTTT.